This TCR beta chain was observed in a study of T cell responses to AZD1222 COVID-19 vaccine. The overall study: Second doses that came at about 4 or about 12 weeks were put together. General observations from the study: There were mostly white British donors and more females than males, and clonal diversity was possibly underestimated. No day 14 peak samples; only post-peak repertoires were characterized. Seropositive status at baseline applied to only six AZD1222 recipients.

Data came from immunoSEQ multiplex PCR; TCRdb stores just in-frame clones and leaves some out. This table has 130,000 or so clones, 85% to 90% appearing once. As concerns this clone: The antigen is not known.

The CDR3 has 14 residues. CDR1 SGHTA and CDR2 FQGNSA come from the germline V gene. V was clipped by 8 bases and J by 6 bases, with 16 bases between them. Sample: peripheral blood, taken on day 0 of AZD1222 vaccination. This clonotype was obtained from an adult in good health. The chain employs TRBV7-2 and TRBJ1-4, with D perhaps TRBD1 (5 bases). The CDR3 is CASGPRGWDEKLFF. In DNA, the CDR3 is TGTGCCAGCGGCCCCCGGGGGTGGGATGAAAAACTGTTTTTT.